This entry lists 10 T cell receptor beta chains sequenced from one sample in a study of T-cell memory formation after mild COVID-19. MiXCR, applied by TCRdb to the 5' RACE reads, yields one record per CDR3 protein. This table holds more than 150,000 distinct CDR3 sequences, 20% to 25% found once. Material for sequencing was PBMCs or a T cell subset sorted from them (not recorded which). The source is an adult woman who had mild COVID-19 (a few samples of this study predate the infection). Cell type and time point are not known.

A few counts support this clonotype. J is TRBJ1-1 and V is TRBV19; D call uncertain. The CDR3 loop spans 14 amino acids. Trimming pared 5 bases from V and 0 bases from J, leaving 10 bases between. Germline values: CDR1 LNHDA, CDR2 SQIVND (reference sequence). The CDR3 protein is CASSYQAMNTEAFF. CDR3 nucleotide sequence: TGTGCCAGTAGTTACCAGGCAATGAACACTGAAGCTTTCTTT.

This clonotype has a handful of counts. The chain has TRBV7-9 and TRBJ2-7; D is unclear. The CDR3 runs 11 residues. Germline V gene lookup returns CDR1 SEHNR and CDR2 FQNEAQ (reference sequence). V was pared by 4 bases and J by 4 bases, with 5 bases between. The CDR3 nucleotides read TGTGCCAGCAGCTCCCGATACGAGCAGTACTTC. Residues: CASSSRYEQYF.

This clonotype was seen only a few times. Written as DNA, the CDR3 is TGCAGTGCTAGAAGTTACGCTAGCGGGAGGCTAGAATCCCAAGAGACCCAGTACTTC. This sequence encodes CSARSYASGRLESQETQYF. The chain joins TRBV20-1 to TRBJ2-5; TRBD2 matches 11 bases. The V segment lost 2 bases and the J segment 1 base; nucleotides outside the gene matches: 15. The CDR3 is 19 amino acids. In germline, CDR1 is DFQATT, CDR2 SNEGSKA (reference sequence).

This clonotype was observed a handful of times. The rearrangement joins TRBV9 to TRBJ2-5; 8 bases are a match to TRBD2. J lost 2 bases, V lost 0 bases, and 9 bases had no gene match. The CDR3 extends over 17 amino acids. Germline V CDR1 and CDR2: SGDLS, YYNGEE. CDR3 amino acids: CASSVAASGGHQETQYF. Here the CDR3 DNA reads TGTGCCAGCAGCGTAGCTGCCAGCGGGGGACATCAAGAGACCCAGTACTTC.

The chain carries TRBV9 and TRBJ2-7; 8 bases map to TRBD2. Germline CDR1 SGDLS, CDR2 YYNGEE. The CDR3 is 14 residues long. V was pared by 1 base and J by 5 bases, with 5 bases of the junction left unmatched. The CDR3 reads CASSVSGGEDEQYF. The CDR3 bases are TGTGCCAGCAGCGTAAGCGGGGGCGAGGACGAGCAGTACTTC.

As DNA, the CDR3 is TGCGCCAGCAGCCAAGATCGTCAGGGAAACACCATATATTTT. This gives the protein CASSQDRQGNTIYF. V and J are TRBV4-1 and TRBJ1-3; unclear D gene. The germline V gene encodes CDR1 MGHRA and CDR2 YSYEKL. This CDR3 contains 14 residues. Trimming stripped 0 bases from V and 4 bases from J, with 7 bases between.

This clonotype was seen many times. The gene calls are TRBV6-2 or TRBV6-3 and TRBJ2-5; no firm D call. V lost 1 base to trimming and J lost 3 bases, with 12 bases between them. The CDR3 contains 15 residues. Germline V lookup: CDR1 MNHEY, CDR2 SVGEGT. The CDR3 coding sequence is TGTGCCAGCAGTTACTGGGGTATTCGGGAAGAGACCCAGTACTTC. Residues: CASSYWGIREETQYF.

CDR3 DNA: TGTGCCAGCAGTTACACGGGTAGCACAGATACGCAGTATTTT. Residues: CASSYTGSTDTQYF. This chain connects TRBV6-5 to TRBJ2-3; D not resolved. V was clipped by 2 bases and J by 0 bases, with 6 bases between them. CDR1 and CDR2 from the germline V gene are MNHEY and SVGAGI. The CDR3 has 14 residues.

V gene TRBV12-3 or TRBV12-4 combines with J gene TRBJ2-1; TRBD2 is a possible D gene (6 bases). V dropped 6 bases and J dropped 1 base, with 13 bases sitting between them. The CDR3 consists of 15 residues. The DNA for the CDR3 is TGTGCCAGCAGCCCTCCGGGACTTTCCTACAATGAGCAGTTCTTC. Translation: CASSPPGLSYNEQFF.

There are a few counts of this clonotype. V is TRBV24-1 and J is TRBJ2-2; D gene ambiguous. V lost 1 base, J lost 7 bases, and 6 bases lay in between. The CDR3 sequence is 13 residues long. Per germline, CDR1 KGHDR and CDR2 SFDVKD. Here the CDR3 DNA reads TGTGCCACCAGTGATTTCTATGACGGGGAGCTGTTTTTT. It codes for CATSDFYDGELFF.